This T cell receptor (beta chain) appears in the sequencing data of a study of OX40 agonist ivuxolimab in advanced cancers. Germline V gene data show CDR1 as SGHVS and CDR2 as FNYEAQ. The CDR3 contains 17 residues. The V segment lost 4 bases and the J segment 4 bases; nucleotides outside the gene matches: 11. Assay used: immunoSEQ multiplex PCR; TCRdb lists only in-frame clones, some missing. The profile covers tens of thousands of clones, with around nine tenths appearing a single time and roughly 0.29% taken by the ten largest. V and J are TRBV7-6 and TRBJ2-2, with 8 bases identical to TRBD1. The sequence was collected from an adult with an advanced solid tumor such as melanoma, head and neck, liver or kidney cancer. Here the sequenced sample was CD4+ or CD8+ T cells sorted from blood, taken in a trial of the OX40 agonist ivuxolimab. This CDR3 is CASSSTGVRSGTGELFF. The DNA of the CDR3 is TGTGCCAGCAGCTCGACAGGGGTGAGATCGGGCACCGGGGAGCTGTTTTTT.